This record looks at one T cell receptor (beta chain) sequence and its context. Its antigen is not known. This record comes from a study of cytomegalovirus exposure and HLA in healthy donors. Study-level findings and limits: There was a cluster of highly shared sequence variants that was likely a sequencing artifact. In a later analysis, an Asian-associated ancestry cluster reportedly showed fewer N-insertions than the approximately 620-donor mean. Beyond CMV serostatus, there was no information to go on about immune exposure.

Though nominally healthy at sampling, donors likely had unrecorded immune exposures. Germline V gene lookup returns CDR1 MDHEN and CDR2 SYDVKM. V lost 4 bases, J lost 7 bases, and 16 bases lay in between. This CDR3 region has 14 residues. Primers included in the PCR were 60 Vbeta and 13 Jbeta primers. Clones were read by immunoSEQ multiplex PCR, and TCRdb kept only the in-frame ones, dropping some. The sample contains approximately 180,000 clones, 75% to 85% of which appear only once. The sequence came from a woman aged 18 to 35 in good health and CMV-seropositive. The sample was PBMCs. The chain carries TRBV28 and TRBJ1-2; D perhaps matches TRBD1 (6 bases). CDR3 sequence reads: CASSWGSGGVGYTF. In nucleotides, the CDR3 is TGTGCCAGCAGTTGGGGGAGTGGGGGCGTTGGCTACACCTTC.